The entry that follows covers one T cell receptor beta chain sequence. Its antigen is still unknown. This specimen belongs to a study of T cell responses to AZD1222 COVID-19 vaccine. Study summary: Second-dose recipients at about 4 or about 12 weeks were treated as one pooled group. Study results and limitations: Repertoire collection took place solely once the T cell response had peaked. The study found Spike-specific TCR breadth and depth rose after two AZD1222 doses.

The CDR3 has 15 residues. The trim removed 4 bases at V and 4 bases at J, leaving 5 bases unmatched. Germline values: CDR1 ENHRY, CDR2 SYGVKD. Only in-frame clones appear in the TCRdb table, and some are missing; sequencing was by immunoSEQ multiplex PCR. Of 90,000 to 140,000 clones in the sample, roughly 80% were seen once. The V and J genes are TRBV10-3 and TRBJ2-3, with 10 bases identical to TRBD1. The sequence came from an adult in good health. Sequencing was performed on peripheral blood, taken on day 0 of AZD1222 vaccination. For the CDR3, the DNA is TGTGCCATCAGTGGAGGGGGACAGGGGCCAGATACGCAGTATTTT. This gives the protein CAISGGGQGPDTQYF.